This is a list of T cell receptor beta chains from one sample in a study of cytomegalovirus exposure and HLA in healthy donors. TCRdb's copy holds only in-frame clones and misses some; the assay was immunoSEQ multiplex PCR. The table has about 150,000 clones, around nine tenths seen once. Sequencing used PBMCs. Receptor source: a man aged 18 to 29 in good health and CMV-seropositive. Each CDR3 is given with its conserved first and last residue. D genes are given only for firm matches. Clone sizes are given selectively: once, few, many, or a class where the clone is expanded.

>TRBJ1-1|15|-|TRBV5-1|-
CASSGGRKGNTEAFF
TGCGCCAGCAGTGGAGGCAGGAAAGGTAACACTGAAGCTTTCTTT
>TRBJ1-4|16|-|TRBV15|TRBD1
CATSRGQGGTNEKLFF
TGTGCCACCAGCAGAGGACAGGGCGGAACTAATGAAAAACTGTTTTTT
>TRBJ2-4|14|once|TRBV7-9|-
CASSTELAKNIQYF
TGTGCCAGCAGTACAGAACTTGCCAAAAACATTCAGTACTTC
>TRBJ2-7|12|-|TRBV18|-
CASAWTVYEQYF
TGTGCCAGCGCGTGGACAGTATACGAGCAGTACTTC
>TRBJ2-3|14|-|TRBV6-1|TRBD2
CAGGTSGITDTQYF
TGTGCCGGCGGTACTAGCGGGATAACAGATACGCAGTATTTT
>TRBJ2-1|13|-|TRBV7-9|TRBD2
CASKASGYNEQFF
TGTGCCAGCAAGGCTAGCGGATACAATGAGCAGTTCTTC
>TRBJ2-3|14|once|TRBV5-6|-
CASSARGKGDTQYF
TGTGCCAGCAGCGCCCGGGGGAAAGGAGATACGCAGTATTTT
>TRBJ2-7|16|-|TRBV6-1|TRBD2
CASSDLAGGPSYEQYF
TGTGCCAGCAGTGACCTAGCGGGAGGGCCGTCCTACGAGCAGTACTTC
>TRBJ1-2|16|-|TRBV14|-
CASSQDLGGANYGYTF
TGTGCCAGCAGCCAAGATCTCGGGGGAGCGAACTATGGCTACACCTTC
>TRBJ2-6|15|once|TRBV7-3|-
CASSLSGSGANVLTF
TGTGCCAGCAGCTTATCGGGCTCTGGGGCCAACGTCCTGACTTTC
>TRBJ1-5|15|-|TRBV30|-
CAWSLADNSNQPQHF
TGTGCCTGGAGCCTGGCGGATAATAGCAATCAGCCCCAGCATTTT